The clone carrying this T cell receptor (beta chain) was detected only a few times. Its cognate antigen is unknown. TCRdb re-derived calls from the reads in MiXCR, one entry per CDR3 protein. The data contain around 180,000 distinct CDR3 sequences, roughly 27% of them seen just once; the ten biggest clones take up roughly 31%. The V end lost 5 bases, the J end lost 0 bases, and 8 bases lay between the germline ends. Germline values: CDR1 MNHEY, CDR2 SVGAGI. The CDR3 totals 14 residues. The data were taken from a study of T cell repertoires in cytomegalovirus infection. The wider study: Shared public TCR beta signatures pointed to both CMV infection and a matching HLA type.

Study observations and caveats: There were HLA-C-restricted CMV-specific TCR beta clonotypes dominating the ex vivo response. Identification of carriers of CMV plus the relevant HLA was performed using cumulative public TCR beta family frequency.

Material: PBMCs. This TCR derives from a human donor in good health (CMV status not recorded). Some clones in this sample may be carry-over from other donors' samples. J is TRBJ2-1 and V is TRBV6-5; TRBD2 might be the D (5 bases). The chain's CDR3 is CASSTRGSYNEQFF. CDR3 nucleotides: TGTGCCAGCAGTACCCGGGGCTCCTACAATGAGCAGTTCTTC.